This T cell receptor (beta chain) was retrieved from a study of CD8+CD57+ T cells in acquired aplastic anemia. Study overall: DNA recovered from sorted CD4+ and CD8+ cells had a mean of about 3.5 ug.

TCR beta VDJ and CDR3 profiles were obtained from a genomic DNA template. TCRdb used MiXCR to reprocess the reads, holding one entry per CDR3 protein. The repertoire includes 200,000 or so distinct CDR3 sequences, nearly 50% of them detected once, and approximately 9.7% sits in the top ten. CDR1 SGHVS and CDR2 FNYEAQ come from the germline V gene. Trimming took off 2 bases at V and 4 bases at J, with 6 bases between the two ends. The CDR3 is 12 amino acids. Sequenced patients had shown CD8+CD57+ cell expansion by flow cytometry. V is TRBV7-6 and J is TRBJ2-7; D gene uncertain. This clonotype was obtained from a human donor with aplastic anemia. The sample comprised sorted CD4+, CD8+, or CD8+CD57+ T cells (not recorded which) from PBMCs. The CDR3 reads CASSLRAYEQYF. DNA of the CDR3: TGTGCCAGCAGCTTACGCGCTTACGAGCAGTACTTC.